Listed below are T cell receptor beta chains from one sample, sequenced in a study of naive and memory T cell subsets. TCRdb itself ran the UMI-ligation and nested PCR reads through MiXCR, one entry per CDR3 protein. The profile shows roughly 80,000 distinct CDR3 sequences, 8% to 9.5% of them singletons. The sequencing sample was made of naive CD8+ T cells from blood. The receptors originated from a human donor in good health. Both conserved end residues are part of each CDR3. A D gene is named only where the DNA matches it firmly. Some rows have no size entry. The others give once, few or many, or a class for an expanded clone.

v_call,j_call,d_call,clone_size,cdr3_nt,cdr3_aa
TRBV9,TRBJ2-1,NA,NA,TGTGCCAGCAGCGTAGATGTGGTCTTCAATGAGCAGTTCTTC,CASSVDVVFNEQFF
TRBV24-1,TRBJ1-1,NA,NA,TGTGCCACCAGTGACTGGTATGGACAAGCTTTCTTT,CATSDWYGQAFF
TRBV12-3/TRBV12-4,TRBJ1-2,TRBD1,few,TGTGCCAGCAGTTTCCCAGGGGGCTATGGCTACACCTTC,CASSFPGGYGYTF
TRBV27,TRBJ1-1,NA,NA,TGTGCCAGCAGTGGGAACGCTGAAGCTTTCTTT,CASSGNAEAFF
TRBV6-2/TRBV6-3,TRBJ1-1,NA,NA,TGTGCCAGCAGTTATGCAGGGGTAGGCACTGAAGCTTTCTTT,CASSYAGVGTEAFF
TRBV4-1,TRBJ2-5,NA,many,TGCGCCAGCAGCCAAATGACCGTCCAACAAGAGACCCAGTACTTC,CASSQMTVQQETQYF
TRBV24-1,TRBJ2-3,NA,NA,TGTGCCACCAGTGATCGAGGTTCCTCGGATACGCAGTATTTT,CATSDRGSSDTQYF
TRBV12-3/TRBV12-4,TRBJ2-1,NA,NA,TGTGCCAGCAGTAGCGGGTCGGGGGAGCAGTTCTTC,CASSSGSGEQFF
TRBV9,TRBJ2-2,NA,many,TGTGCCAGCAGCGTGTCAGGGGTCACCGGGGAGCTGTTTTTT,CASSVSGVTGELFF
TRBV4-1,TRBJ1-4,NA,few,TGCGCCAGCAGCCAAGAGAGTGGGGATAATGAAAAACTGTTTTTT,CASSQESGDNEKLFF
TRBV18,TRBJ2-1,TRBD2,NA,TGTGCCAGCTCACCAAATCACCGGGACTACATCACCGGCGGCAATGAGCAGTTCTTC,CASSPNHRDYITGGNEQFF
TRBV20-1,TRBJ2-3,NA,NA,TGCAGTGCTAGAGATGTAGATATGTGGGGAGATACGCAGTATTTT,CSARDVDMWGDTQYF
TRBV9,TRBJ2-7,NA,few,TGTGCCAGCAGCGAGGGTAGGGAGCAGTACTTC,CASSEGREQYF
TRBV21-1,TRBJ1-3,NA,NA,TGTGCCAGCAGCAATTCTACAGTCAGTGGAAACACCATATATTTT,CASSNSTVSGNTIYF
TRBV24-1,TRBJ2-7,NA,few,TGTGCCACCAGTGGGGGTGAGGGGTCACACGAGCAGTACTTC,CATSGGEGSHEQYF
TRBV7-9,TRBJ2-1,NA,many,TGTGCCAGCAGCTTAAAGACCCAGCGGCCCTACAATGAGCAGTTCTTC,CASSLKTQRPYNEQFF
TRBV2,TRBJ2-3,TRBD2,many,TGTGCCAGCCTTAGCGGGAGGACTAGCACAGATACGCAGTATTTT,CASLSGRTSTDTQYF
TRBV7-6,TRBJ2-7,TRBD2,few,TGTGCCAGCAGCCAAGCGGGAGCGTACGAGCAGTACTTC,CASSQAGAYEQYF
TRBV4-3,TRBJ2-1,NA,NA,TGCGCCAGCAGCCAAGATGGGACAGCGGGTGAGCAGTTCTTC,CASSQDGTAGEQFF
TRBV7-9,TRBJ1-6,TRBD1,few,TGTGCCAGCAGCCCGCCCCCCGGGACAGGGGGCGCCTCCTATAATTCACCCCTCCACTTT,CASSPPPGTGGASYNSPLHF
TRBV7-8,TRBJ2-7,TRBD1,many,TGTGCCAGCAGCCAAAACCTCGGACAGGGGATCCACGAGCAGTACTTC,CASSQNLGQGIHEQYF
TRBV4-3,TRBJ2-1,TRBD1,few,TGCGCCAGCAGCCTTCGACAGGGACATGAGCAGTTCTTC,CASSLRQGHEQFF
TRBV4-2,TRBJ2-2,TRBD2,NA,TGTGCCAGCAGCCAAGAGGGACTAGCGGGAGATGAGGGGGAGCTGTTTTTT,CASSQEGLAGDEGELFF
TRBV20-1,TRBJ1-2,NA,many,TGCAGTGCTAGAGGAGACACCCTAGCTAACTATGGCTACACCTTC,CSARGDTLANYGYTF
TRBV29-1,TRBJ2-7,TRBD2,many,TGCAGCGTTCTTGGGACTAGCGGGGACGACTACGAGGGGCAGTACTTC,CSVLGTSGDDYEGQYF
TRBV3-1,TRBJ1-4,NA,NA,TGTGCCAGCAGCCAAGGGGGTCGGGAAAAACTGTTTTTT,CASSQGGREKLFF
TRBV9,TRBJ2-1,NA,few,TGTGCCAGCAGCGGAAGGGGAGACAATGAGCAGTTCTTC,CASSGRGDNEQFF
TRBV7-9,TRBJ1-4,NA,few,TGTGCCAGCAGCTTAGATGGAAAACTGTTTTTT,CASSLDGKLFF